A single sample is the source of the 18 T cell receptor beta chains below, sequenced in a study of shared clonotypes between healthy human individuals. Measured with immunoSEQ multiplex PCR; TCRdb has only the in-frame clones, and not every one. The table shows approximately 2.5 million clones, with more than 80% occurring only once. The sequenced sample was naive CD4+ T cells sorted from blood. Noted subset: CD45RA+ positively selected. The origin of the receptors is a man in his late teens or twenties in good health.

The CDR3 sequence: CASSVGLGSGYGYTF. The CDR3 nucleotides are TGTGCCAGCAGCGTAGGTCTGGGGTCGGGCTATGGCTACACCTTC. This chain links TRBV9 with TRBJ1-2; no definite D call. Germline loops: CDR1 SGDLS, CDR2 YYNGEE. The V gene lost 0 bases and the J gene lost 4 bases, with 13 bases spanning the gap. The CDR3 has 15 amino acids.

In regard to this clone: The same CDR3 arises from other DNA sequences in this sample as well. The chain uses TRBV5-1 and TRBJ2-2, with a tentative D call TRBD1 (5 bases). The V end lost 3 bases, the J end lost 1 base, and 7 bases lay between the germline ends. The CDR3 is 14 residues long. CDR1 SGHRS and CDR2 YFSETQ come from the germline V gene. CDR3 sequence (DNA): TGCGCCAGCAGCTCTCAGGGGAACACCGGGGAGCTGTTTTTT. Protein: CASSSQGNTGELFF.

This chain links TRBV6-6 with TRBJ2-3; D is ambiguous. The CDR3 runs 13 residues. V lost 8 bases and J lost 6, with 15 bases in between. CDR1 is MNHNY and CDR2 is SVGAGI in the germline V gene (reference sequence). The CDR3 spells CASLMGGSDTQYF. In DNA, the CDR3 is TGTGCCAGCCTCATGGGTGGATCGGATACGCAGTATTTT.

This chain connects TRBV6-5 to TRBJ2-1, with TRBD2 matching over 8 bases. The CDR3 is 14 residues long. Germline assignment: CDR1 MNHEY and CDR2 SVGAGI. The J segment lost 8 bases and the V segment lost 6 bases, leaving 9 bases of the junction unmatched. The CDR3 spells CASSRSGSMDEQFF. The CDR3 DNA reads TGTGCCAGCAGCAGAAGCGGGAGTATGGATGAGCAGTTCTTC.

DNA of the CDR3: TGTGCCAGCAGCTCCCGCCGTAAGCGGGAGGGCCGTTCCTCCTACGAGCAGTACTTC. Its translation is CASSSRRKREGRSSYEQYF. The genes are TRBV11-2 and TRBJ2-7, with 10 positions matching TRBD2. With V trimmed by 4 bases and J by 0 bases, 15 bases remained unmatched. The germline CDR1 and CDR2 sequences are SGHAT and FQNNGV. CDR3 length: 19 amino acids.

The chain couples TRBV4-1 to TRBJ2-2; 8 nucleotides line up with TRBD2. Germline trimming cut 4 bases from V and 3 bases from J; bases unmatched to any gene: 10. The CDR3 is 17 residues long. Germline values: CDR1 MGHRA, CDR2 YSYEKL. The chain's CDR3 is CASSLKGGGSDTGELFF. CDR3 DNA: TGCGCCAGCAGCCTAAAGGGCGGGGGGTCGGACACCGGGGAGCTGTTTTTT.

The chain combines TRBV5-4 with TRBJ2-1, with D tentatively TRBD2 (6 bases). Germline CDR1 SGHNT, CDR2 YYREEE (reference sequence). This CDR3 region has 15 residues. The V end lost 1 base, the J end lost 8 bases, and 16 bases lay between the germline ends. Here the CDR3 reads CASSLWNGRTDEQFF. The CDR3 DNA is TGTGCCAGCAGCTTGTGGAACGGGAGAACGGATGAGCAGTTCTTC.

Comment on this clone: The identical CDR3 is also encoded by other nucleotide sequences in the sample. The chain links TRBV11-2 to TRBJ1-1, with D uncertain. There are 12 residues in the CDR3. The V end lost 0 bases, the J end lost 2 bases, and 1 base lay between the germline ends. The germline V gene encodes CDR1 SGHAT and CDR2 FQNNGV. DNA for the CDR3: TGTGCCAGCAGCTTAGATAACACTGAAGCTTTCTTT. The encoded protein is CASSLDNTEAFF.

The V gene is TRBV6-1, the J gene TRBJ2-1; D is perhaps TRBD2 (6 bases). V shed 6 bases and J shed 4 bases, with 10 bases lying between them. Germline V gene lookup returns CDR1 MNHNS and CDR2 SASEGT. This CDR3 has 13 residues. The CDR3: CASRYGRYNEQFF. The CDR3 region has the DNA TGTGCCAGCAGATACGGGAGATACAATGAGCAGTTCTTC.

With regard to this clone: Germline and junction disagree at one end, which may indicate a read error. The sample contains more than one DNA sequence encoding this CDR3. The chain joins TRBV5-6 to TRBJ1-4; 9 bases map to TRBD1. The CDR3 has 17 residues. CDR1 and CDR2 from the germline V gene are SGHDT and YYEEEE. The CDR3 loop reads CASSGGTGRLTNEKLFF. In DNA form, the CDR3 reads TGTGCCAGCAGCGGAGGGACAGGGAGGTTAACTAATGAAAAATTGTTTTTT.

The chain recombines TRBV13 with TRBJ2-5; 11 nucleotides line up with TRBD2. CDR1 and CDR2 (germline): PRHDT, FYEKMQ (reference sequence). Unmatched junction bases numbered 4, after V lost 2 bases and J lost 5 bases. The CDR3 covers 15 residues. The CDR3 DNA reads as TGTGCCAGCAGCTTAACTAGCGGGGGTAGGGAGACCCAGTACTTC. The encoded protein is CASSLTSGGRETQYF.

A single count supports this clone. J is TRBJ1-5 and V is TRBV5-1, with D maybe TRBD1 (5 bases). Between the trimmed V and J ends, which lost 4 bases and 6 bases, there was a span of 11 bases. This CDR3 is 13 amino acids long. Per the germline V gene, CDR1 is SGHRS and CDR2 is YFSETQ. CDR3 coding DNA: TGCGCCAGCAGCCTTGACGGGGCTCAGCCCCAGCATTTT. The encoded protein is CASSLDGAQPQHF.

This chain's CDR3 is CASTKGTHPSYEQYF. The CDR3 DNA reads TGTGCCAGCACAAAAGGGACTCACCCCTCCTACGAGCAGTACTTC. The rearrangement joins TRBV6-1 to TRBJ2-7, with D possibly being TRBD2 (6 bases). The CDR3 extends over 15 amino acids. Germline CDR1 reads MNHNS; CDR2 reads SASEGT. V was shortened by 7 bases and J by 0 bases, with 16 bases between the two germline ends.

This chain links TRBV11-2 with TRBJ2-1, with 8 bases aligning to TRBD2. Germline V gene sequence: CDR1 SGHAT, CDR2 FQNNGV. V lost 3 bases and J lost 2; bases outside the gene matches: 3. The CDR3 is 15 residues long. This chain's CDR3 is CASSFKAGAYNEQFF. The CDR3 DNA is TGTGCCAGCAGCTTTAAAGCGGGAGCCTACAATGAGCAGTTCTTC.

The chain is built from TRBV2 and TRBJ2-7; no clear D. CDR3 length: 12 residues. V gave up 7 bases and J gave up 3 bases, with 10 bases separating them. CDR1 is SNHLY, CDR2 FYNNEI, per germline. CDR3 DNA sequence: TGTGCCAGCACCCCCGATATCTACGAGCAGTACTTC. It is translated as CASTPDIYEQYF. Combining the CDR3 with reference TRBV2 and TRBJ2-7 gives the whole variable domain EPEVTQTPSHQVTQMGQEVILRCVPISNHLYFYWYRQILGQKVEFLVSFYNNEISEKSEIFDDQFSVERPDGSNFTLKIRSTKLEDSAMYFCASTPDIYEQYFGPGTRLTVT.

This rearrangement joins TRBV4-1 to TRBJ1-4; perhaps TRBD1 as D (5 bases). The CDR3 covers 17 residues. V lost 4 bases and J 8 bases, leaving 23 bases between the germline ends. The V gene's germline CDR1 is MGHRA and CDR2 YSYEKL. CDR3 in amino acids: CASSPAGTAAKGEKLFF. As DNA, the CDR3 is TGCGCCAGCAGCCCGGCGGGGACTGCGGCTAAGGGCGAAAAACTGTTTTTT.

V is TRBV6-6 and J is TRBJ2-3, with 8 bases lining up with TRBD1. CDR3 size: 14 residues. Germline V gene data show CDR1 as MNHNY and CDR2 as SVGAGI (reference sequence). With V trimmed by 7 bases and J by 4 bases, 7 bases remained unmatched. In DNA form, the CDR3 reads TGTGCCAGCACCGAACCGGGACAGGCAGATACGCAGTATTTT. It translates to CASTEPGQADTQYF.

A note on this clone: One junction end does not reproduce the germline sequence, and a read error may be involved. The chain carries TRBV18 and TRBJ2-1; TRBD1 might be the D (5 bases). Germline assignment: CDR1 KGHSH and CDR2 LQKENI. CDR3 size: 11 residues. CDR3 residues: CASSPLKGSVF. DNA of the CDR3: TGTGCCAGCTCACCTCTAAAGGGGTCGGTCTTC. Looking up the rest from reference TRBV18 and TRBJ2-1 gives the full variable domain: NAGVMQNPRHLVRRRGQEARLRCSPMKGHSHVYWYRQLPEEGLKFMVYLQKENIIDESGMPKERFSAEFPKEGPSILRIQQVVRGDSAAYFCASSPLKGSVFGPGTRLTVL.